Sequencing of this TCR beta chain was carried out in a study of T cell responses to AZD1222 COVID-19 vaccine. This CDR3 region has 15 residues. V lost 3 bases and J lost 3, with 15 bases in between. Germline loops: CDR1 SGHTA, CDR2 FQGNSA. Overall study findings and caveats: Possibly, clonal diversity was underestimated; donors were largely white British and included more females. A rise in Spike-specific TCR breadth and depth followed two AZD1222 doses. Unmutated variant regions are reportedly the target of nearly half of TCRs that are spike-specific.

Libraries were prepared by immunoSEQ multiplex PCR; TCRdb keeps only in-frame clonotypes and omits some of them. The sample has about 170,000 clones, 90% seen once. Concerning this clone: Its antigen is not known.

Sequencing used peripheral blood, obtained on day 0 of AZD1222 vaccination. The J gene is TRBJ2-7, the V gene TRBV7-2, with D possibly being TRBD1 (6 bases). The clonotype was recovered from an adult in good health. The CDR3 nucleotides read TGTGCCAGCAGCTTTCAGGGGACCCTCTTCTACGAGCAGTACTTC. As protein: CASSFQGTLFYEQYF.